These T cell receptor beta chains were read from a single sample in a study of cytomegalovirus exposure and HLA in healthy donors. Profiled with immunoSEQ multiplex PCR; TCRdb holds only in-frame clones, not every one. The sample lists under 250,000 clones; approximately 80% were seen once. The specimen was PBMCs. Receptors were obtained from a boy aged 2-9 years in good health and CMV-seronegative. CDR3s include the opening cysteine and the closing phenylalanine or tryptophan. The D gene is left open where the match is weak. Size is omitted from some rows. Given values are once, few, many or a class for expanded clones.

NA	TRBJ2-1	TRBV25-1	13	NA	TGTGCCAGCAGTGAATCCTTTCTGAATGAGCAGTTCTTC	CASSESFLNEQFF
TRBD1	TRBJ2-7	TRBV5-4	14	few	TGTGCCAGCAGCTTCGGGACAGGGCCCTACGAGCAGTACTTC	CASSFGTGPYEQYF
NA	TRBJ2-3	TRBV5-1	14	NA	TGCGCCAGCAGTAATAGCGGTACTCCAGATACGCAGTATTTT	CASSNSGTPDTQYF
TRBD1	TRBJ2-7	TRBV27	14	NA	TGTGCCAGCTGGTCGGGACAGGGGGCCTACGAGCAGTACTTC	CASWSGQGAYEQYF
NA	TRBJ1-1	TRBV7-9	12	NA	TGTGCCAGCAGCCCCTCGAGCACTGAAGCTTTCTTT	CASSPSSTEAFF
NA	TRBJ2-3	TRBV5-4	16	once	TGTGCCAGCAGCCCGGAGGCGGGAACTGCGGCAGATACGCAGTATTTT	CASSPEAGTAADTQYF
TRBD1	TRBJ1-5	TRBV4-1	15	few	TGCGCCAGCAAAGAATTACAGGGGAGCAATCAGCCCCAGCATTTT	CASKELQGSNQPQHF
TRBD1	TRBJ1-2	TRBV27	13	NA	TGTGCCAGCAGGGACCAGGGGGGAGATGGCTACACCTTC	CASRDQGGDGYTF
NA	TRBJ2-3	TRBV5-1	15	NA	TGCGCCAGCGGCCCCCTGGCGGGAAACACAGATACGCAGTATTTT	CASGPLAGNTDTQYF
NA	TRBJ2-5	TRBV25-1	13	NA	TGTGCCAGCAGTGAAGGGGGGCAAGAGACCCAGTACTTC	CASSEGGQETQYF
TRBD2	TRBJ2-6	TRBV7-9	18	NA	TGTGCCAGCAGGATCCTGGGGGGGGGTGACTCTGGGGCCAACGTCCTGACTTTC	CASRILGGGDSGANVLTF
TRBD2	TRBJ2-3	TRBV9	16	NA	TGTGCCAGCAGCCCGCCGGGACTAGCGTTAACAGATACGCAGTATTTT	CASSPPGLALTDTQYF
NA	TRBJ2-7	TRBV5-1	16	few	TGCGCCAGCAGCTTGGAGCCGGGAAGCTTCTCCTACGAGCAGTACTTC	CASSLEPGSFSYEQYF
NA	TRBJ2-5	TRBV6-5	14	NA	TGTGCCAGCAGACCGTCCCCTGGGCAGGAGACCCAGTACTTC	CASRPSPGQETQYF
NA	TRBJ1-1	TRBV19	13	few	TGTGCCAGTAGTATCTGGCAGAACACTGAAGCTTTCTTT	CASSIWQNTEAFF
TRBD2	TRBJ2-7	TRBV6-4	14	NA	TGTGCCCGTCTCTGTGGACTAGCTACCTACGAGCAGTACTTC	CARLCGLATYEQYF
TRBD2	TRBJ2-5	TRBV9	14	once	TGTGCCAGCAGCCGGACTAGCGGGCAAGAGACCCAGTACTTC	CASSRTSGQETQYF
NA	TRBJ1-2	TRBV6-1	13	NA	TGTGCCAGCAGTGAGTCAGGGGCCAACGGCTACACCTTC	CASSESGANGYTF
NA	TRBJ1-3	TRBV6-1	15	NA	TGTGCCAGCAGCTCTCAACAGGGAGGGGGAAACACCATATATTTT	CASSSQQGGGNTIYF
NA	TRBJ2-1	TRBV29-1	14	NA	TGCAGCGTTGAGGGGCAGGGCAACTACAATGAGCAGTTCTTC	CSVEGQGNYNEQFF
NA	TRBJ2-5	TRBV6-5	14	once	TGTGCCAGCAGTTACCCGACAGGGAGGGAGACCCAGTACTTC	CASSYPTGRETQYF
NA	TRBJ1-1	TRBV6-5	16	NA	TGTGCCAGCAGTTACTCGTATGGAGGACTGAACACTGAAGCTTTCTTT	CASSYSYGGLNTEAFF
TRBD1	TRBJ1-2	TRBV29-1	14	NA	TGCAGCGTTGAGAGGGACAGAGCGAACTATGGCTACACCTTC	CSVERDRANYGYTF
TRBD1	TRBJ1-5	TRBV4-2	17	NA	TGTGCCAGCAGCGACCCGGGACAGGGACCAAGCAATCAGCCCCAGCATTTT	CASSDPGQGPSNQPQHF
TRBD2	TRBJ2-7	TRBV28	16	NA	TGTGCCAGCAGTTTATCTACTCTAGCGGATGCCTACGAGCAGTACTTC	CASSLSTLADAYEQYF
NA	TRBJ1-6	TRBV6-6	15	once	TGTGCCAGCAGTCGCCCCGATTGGCATAATTCACCCCTCCACTTT	CASSRPDWHNSPLHF
NA	TRBJ1-1	TRBV6-4	13	few	TGTGCCAGCAGTGAACAAGTGAACACTGAAGCTTTCTTT	CASSEQVNTEAFF
TRBD2	TRBJ2-3	TRBV2	16	NA	TGTGCCAGCAGGAAACTAGAGGCTAGCGGGAGAGATACGCAGTATTTT	CASRKLEASGRDTQYF
NA	TRBJ1-2	TRBV2	11	NA	TGTGCCAGCAGTATCGGTAATGGCTACACCTTC	CASSIGNGYTF
NA	TRBJ2-7	TRBV9	14	NA	TGTGCCAGCAGCTCCAGGGGGGACGGACACGAGCAGTACTTC	CASSSRGDGHEQYF
TRBD2	TRBJ2-3	TRBV4-1	15	NA	TGCGCCAGCAGCCAAGATGCGGGAGGTTTTGGTACGCAGTATTTT	CASSQDAGGFGTQYF
TRBD1	TRBJ2-7	TRBV27	14	NA	TGTGCCAGCAGTTTGAGCGGACAGGCCTACGAGCAGTACTTC	CASSLSGQAYEQYF
TRBD2	TRBJ2-2	TRBV9	15	NA	TGTGCCAGCAGCGCAGCGGGGGGGAACACCGGGGAGCTGTTTTTT	CASSAAGGNTGELFF
NA	TRBJ2-2	TRBV25-1	16	NA	TGTGCCAGCAGTGAATTGAAAGGGGCCGGAACCGGGGAGCTGTTTTTT	CASSELKGAGTGELFF
NA	TRBJ1-1	TRBV6-5	16	NA	TGTGCCAGCAGTTCACCCCGCTTAAGGGGGTACACTGAAGCTTTCTTT	CASSSPRLRGYTEAFF
TRBD1	TRBJ1-2	TRBV7-9	14	NA	TGTGCCAGCAGCTCAACACAGGGGGGCTATGGCTACACCTTC	CASSSTQGGYGYTF
NA	TRBJ1-1	TRBV4-2	14	few	TGTGCCAGCAGCCAACACTCCCTTAACACTGAAGCTTTCTTT	CASSQHSLNTEAFF
NA	TRBJ1-3	TRBV18	16	NA	TGTGCCAGCTCGCGGAGATCGGGGGTGAATGGAAACACCATATATTTT	CASSRRSGVNGNTIYF
TRBD1	TRBJ2-5	TRBV7-9	15	once	TGTGCCAGCAGCTTAGAGGGGGCAGTCGAAGAGACCCAGTACTTC	CASSLEGAVEETQYF
TRBD1	TRBJ1-2	TRBV28	15	NA	TGTGCCAGCACCGGTCGACAGGGGGCCAGGAGTGGCTACACCTTC	CASTGRQGARSGYTF
NA	TRBJ2-2	TRBV27	14	NA	TGTGCCAGCAGTTTGTCAGGAGGGACCGGGGAGCTGTTTTTT	CASSLSGGTGELFF
NA	TRBJ2-1	TRBV2	15	NA	TGTGCCAGCAGTGAAGAGGGTACAGGGCACTTTGAGCAGTTCTTC	CASSEEGTGHFEQFF
NA	TRBJ1-1	TRBV6-6	11	once	TGTGCCAGCAGTGGACTGGGTGAAGCTTTCTTT	CASSGLGEAFF
NA	TRBJ2-1	TRBV5-4	13	NA	TGTGCCAGCAGCTTGATCGTGGAGAATGAGCAGTTCTTC	CASSLIVENEQFF
NA	TRBJ2-3	TRBV5-4	12	NA	TGTGCCAGCAGCTTGGAGTCTAGCGTGCCCTTTTTT	CASSLESSVPFF
NA	TRBJ2-7	TRBV6-6	11	NA	TGTGCCAGCAGTGGGACATACGAGCAGTACTTC	CASSGTYEQYF
NA	TRBJ1-2	TRBV10-3	13	NA	TGTGCCATCAGTGACGAGGGTTCCTATGGCTACACCTTC	CAISDEGSYGYTF
NA	TRBJ2-7	TRBV19	14	few	TGTGCCAGTAGTATCAACAGGGACCTCTACGAGCAGTACTTC	CASSINRDLYEQYF
NA	TRBJ1-5	TRBV6-1	15	few	TGTGCCAGCAGTGTTGTACAGGATAGCAATCAGCCCCAGCATTTT	CASSVVQDSNQPQHF
NA	TRBJ1-6	TRBV7-8	16	NA	TGTGCCAGCAGCTTATCGGCAGGGCTTAATAATTCACCCCTCCACTTT	CASSLSAGLNNSPLHF
NA	TRBJ2-5	TRBV6-1	13	NA	TGTGCCAGCAGTGAACGGAGGGGAGAGACCCAGTACTTC	CASSERRGETQYF
TRBD1	TRBJ2-2	TRBV27	16	NA	TGTGCCAGCAGCCTACAGGGGGCTCGGAACACCGGGGAGCTGTTTTTT	CASSLQGARNTGELFF
TRBD1	TRBJ1-1	TRBV4-1	14	few	TGCGCCAGCAGCCTGGACAGGGGTTACACTGAAGCTTTCTTT	CASSLDRGYTEAFF
NA	TRBJ1-4	TRBV7-8	15	few	TGTGCCAGCAGCCCCCAGGATGCAACTAATGAAAAACTGTTTTTT	CASSPQDATNEKLFF